This T cell receptor (beta chain) appears in the sequencing data of a study of graft-versus-host responses after intestinal transplantation. Study background: Anti-thymocyte globulin induction was given to all recipients, followed by tacrolimus and steroids for around three years. General observations from the study: Within the allografts of patients who had graft-donor T cell macrochimerism, graft-versus-host to host-versus-graft clonal ratios were high. Recipient-marrow GvH clones were detected, some having first appeared in ileum or blood.

This CDR3 region has 16 residues. The germline CDR1 and CDR2 sequences are SGHTA and FQGNSA. V dropped 1 base and J dropped 5 bases, with 14 bases sitting between them. Sequencing used immunoSEQ multiplex PCR; TCRdb keeps in-frame clones, though not all of them. The sample holds 30,000 to 40,000 clones, 90% to 95% seen once. Turning to this clone: Its antigen is still unknown.

The chain has TRBV7-2 and TRBJ1-4; D gene unclear. The TCR comes from a human patient who received an intestinal transplant, so some T cells may come from the graft donor. The sequencing used PBMCs, collected 16 days after intestinal transplant. CDR3 nucleotide sequence: TGTGCCAGCAGCTTAGGGCACGGACCGATCAATGAAAAACTGTTTTTT. Translation gives CASSLGHGPINEKLFF. Drawing the rest from reference TRBV7-2 and TRBJ1-4, the complete variable domain is GAGVSQSPSNKVTEKGKDVELRCDPISGHTALYWYRQSLGQGLEFLIYFQGNSAPDKSGLPSDRFSAERTGGSVSTLTIQRTQQEDSAVYLCASSLGHGPINEKLFFGSGTQLSVL.